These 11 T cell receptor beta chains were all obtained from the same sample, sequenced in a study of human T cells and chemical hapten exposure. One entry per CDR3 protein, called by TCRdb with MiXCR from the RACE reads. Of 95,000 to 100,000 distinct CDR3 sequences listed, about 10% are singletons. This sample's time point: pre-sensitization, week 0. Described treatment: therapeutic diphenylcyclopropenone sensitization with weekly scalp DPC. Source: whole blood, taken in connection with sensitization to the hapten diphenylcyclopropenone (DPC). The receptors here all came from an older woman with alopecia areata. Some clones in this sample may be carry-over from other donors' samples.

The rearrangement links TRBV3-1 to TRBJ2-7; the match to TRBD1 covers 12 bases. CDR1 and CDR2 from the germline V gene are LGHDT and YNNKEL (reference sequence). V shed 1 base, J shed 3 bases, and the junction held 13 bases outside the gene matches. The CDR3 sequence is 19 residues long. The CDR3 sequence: CASSQGPRKGTGGVYEQYF. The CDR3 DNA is TGTGCCAGCAGCCAAGGACCTCGGAAGGGGACAGGGGGCGTCTACGAGCAGTACTTC.

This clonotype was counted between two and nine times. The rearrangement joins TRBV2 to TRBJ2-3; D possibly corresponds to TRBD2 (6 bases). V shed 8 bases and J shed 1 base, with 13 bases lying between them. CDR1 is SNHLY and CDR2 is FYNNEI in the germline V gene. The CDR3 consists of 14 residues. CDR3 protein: CASAGHLRTDTQYF. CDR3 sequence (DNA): TGTGCCAGCGCGGGGCACCTCCGCACAGATACGCAGTATTTT.

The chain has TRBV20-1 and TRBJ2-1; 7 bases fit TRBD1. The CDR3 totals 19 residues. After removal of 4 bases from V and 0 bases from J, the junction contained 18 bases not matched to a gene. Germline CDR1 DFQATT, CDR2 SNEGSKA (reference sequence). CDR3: CSAITWTGGSRSSYNEQFF. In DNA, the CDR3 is TGCAGTGCTATAACCTGGACAGGCGGATCGAGGAGCTCCTACAATGAGCAGTTCTTC.

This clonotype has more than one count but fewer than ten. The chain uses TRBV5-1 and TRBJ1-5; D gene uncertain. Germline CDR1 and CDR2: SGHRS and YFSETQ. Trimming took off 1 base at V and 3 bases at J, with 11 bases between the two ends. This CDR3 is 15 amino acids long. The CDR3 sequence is CASSLSPGVNQPQHF. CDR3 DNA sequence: TGCGCCAGCAGCTTGAGTCCCGGGGTCAATCAGCCCCAGCATTTT.

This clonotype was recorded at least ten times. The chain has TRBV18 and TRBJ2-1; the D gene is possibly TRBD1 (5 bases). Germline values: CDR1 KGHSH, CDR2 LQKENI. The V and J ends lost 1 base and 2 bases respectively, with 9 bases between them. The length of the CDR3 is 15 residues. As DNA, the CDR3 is TGTGCCAGCTCACCACAGGGGTGGACCTACAATGAGCAGTTCTTC. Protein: CASSPQGWTYNEQFF. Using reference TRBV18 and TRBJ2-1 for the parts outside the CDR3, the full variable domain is NAGVMQNPRHLVRRRGQEARLRCSPMKGHSHVYWYRQLPEEGLKFMVYLQKENIIDESGMPKERFSAEFPKEGPSILRIQQVVRGDSAAYFCASSPQGWTYNEQFFGPGTRLTVL.

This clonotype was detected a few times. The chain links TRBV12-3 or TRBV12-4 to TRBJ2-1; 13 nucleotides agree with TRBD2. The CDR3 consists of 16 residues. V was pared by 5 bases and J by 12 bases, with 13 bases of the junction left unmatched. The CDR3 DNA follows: TGTGCCAGCAGTCCAAGTACTAGCGGGGGGGCGGTCAGGCAGTTCTTC. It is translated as CASSPSTSGGAVRQFF.

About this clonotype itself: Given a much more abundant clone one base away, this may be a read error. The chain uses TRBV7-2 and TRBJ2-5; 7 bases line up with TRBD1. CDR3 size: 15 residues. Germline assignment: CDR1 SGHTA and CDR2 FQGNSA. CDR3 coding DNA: TGTGCCAGCGGCTTAGGGGGCAGGGCCCAAGAGACCCAGTACTTC. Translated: CASGLGGRAQETQYF.

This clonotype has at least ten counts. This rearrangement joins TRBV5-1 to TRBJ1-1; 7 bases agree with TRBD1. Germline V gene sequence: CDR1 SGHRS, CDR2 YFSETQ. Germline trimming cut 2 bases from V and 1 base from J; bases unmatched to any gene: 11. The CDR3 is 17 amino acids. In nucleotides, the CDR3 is TGCGCCAGCAGCTTTCCAGGGGGATCTGTTGCGAACACTGAAGCTTTCTTT. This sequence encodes CASSFPGGSVANTEAFF.

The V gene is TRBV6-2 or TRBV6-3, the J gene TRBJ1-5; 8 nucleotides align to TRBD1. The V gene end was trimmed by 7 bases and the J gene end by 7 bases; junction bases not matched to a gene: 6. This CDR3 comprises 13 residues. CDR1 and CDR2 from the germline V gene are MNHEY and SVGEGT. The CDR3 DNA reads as TGTGCCAGCACCGGGACAGGTCGACAGCCCCAGCATTTT. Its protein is CASTGTGRQPQHF.

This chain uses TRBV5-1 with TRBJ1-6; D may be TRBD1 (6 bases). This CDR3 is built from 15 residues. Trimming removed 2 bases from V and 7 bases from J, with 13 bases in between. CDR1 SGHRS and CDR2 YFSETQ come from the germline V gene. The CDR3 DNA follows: TGCGCCAGCAGCTTTCAATCAGGGGTGAATTCACCCCTCCACTTT. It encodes CASSFQSGVNSPLHF.

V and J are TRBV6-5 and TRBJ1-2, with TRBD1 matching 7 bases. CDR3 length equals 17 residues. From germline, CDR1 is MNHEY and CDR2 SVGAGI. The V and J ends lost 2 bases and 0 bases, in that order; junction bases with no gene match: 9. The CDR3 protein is CASSYTDPGQTNYGYTF. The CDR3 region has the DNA TGTGCCAGCAGTTACACGGACCCGGGACAGACTAACTATGGCTACACCTTC.